Each of the 10 T cell receptor beta chains below was sequenced from the same sample in a study of T cell changes during pregnancy in multiple sclerosis. Assay: immunoSEQ multiplex PCR; the TCRdb copy retains only in-frame clones and omits some. The sample holds over 90,000 clones, around 93% seen once. The sample here was peripheral blood, taken before pregnancy. The receptors originated from a female donor with multiple sclerosis, enrolled in a pregnancy study.

This clone was seen only a few times. J is TRBJ1-2 and V is TRBV4-2; 8 positions match TRBD1. The germline gives CDR1 LGHNA, CDR2 YNFKEQ. Trimming took 0 bases from V and 4 from J; bases not matched to a gene: 13. This CDR3 region has 18 residues. Here the CDR3 DNA reads TGTGCCAGCAGCCAAGAAGGAACCCCAGGGGGCACGGGCTATGGCTACACCTTC. Amino acids: CASSQEGTPGGTGYGYTF.

V is TRBV5-1 and J is TRBJ1-1; 8 positions match TRBD1. The CDR3 extends over 15 amino acids. Trimming cost V 4 bases and J 2 bases; bases outside gene matches: 7. Germline CDR1 SGHRS, CDR2 YFSETQ. DNA for the CDR3: TGCGCCAGCAGCACAGGAACAGGGGGTAACACTGAAGCTTTCTTT. It encodes CASSTGTGGNTEAFF.

The genes are TRBV11-2 and TRBJ2-7; D unresolved. Trimming shortened V by 2 bases and J by 2 bases, and 10 bases separated the two germline ends. CDR1 is SGHAT and CDR2 is FQNNGV in the germline V gene. This CDR3 region has 14 residues. The CDR3 protein is CASSLSSRAYEQYF. For the CDR3, the DNA is TGTGCCAGCAGCTTATCTTCTCGCGCCTACGAGCAGTACTTC.

The rearrangement links TRBV5-1 to TRBJ2-1; D is possibly TRBD1 (5 bases). CDR1 and CDR2 (germline): SGHRS, YFSETQ. This CDR3 spans 13 amino acids. Trimming removed 7 bases from V and 7 bases from J, with 15 bases in between. The CDR3 region is CASGVTPGNEQFF. The CDR3 DNA sequence: TGCGCCAGCGGTGTCACCCCAGGGAATGAGCAGTTCTTC.

This chain uses TRBV7-9 with TRBJ1-2, with D maybe TRBD1 (6 bases). CDR1 and CDR2 from the germline V gene are SEHNR and FQNEAQ (reference sequence). The CDR3 has 15 amino acids. Trimming left V 3 bases short and J 8 bases short, with 19 bases between. The CDR3 sequence: CASSFNIGGARGYTF. DNA of the CDR3: TGTGCCAGCAGCTTCAATATAGGGGGGGCTCGGGGCTACACCTTC.

The chain recombines TRBV7-9 with TRBJ2-3; 12 positions agree with TRBD2. J gave up 0 bases and V 5 bases, and 12 bases lay outside the gene matches. Germline CDR1 is SEHNR and CDR2 is FQNEAQ (reference sequence). The CDR3 spans 19 residues. CDR3 nucleotide sequence: TGTGCCAGCAGCCACGGGAGACTAGCGGGAGCAACTAGCACAGATACGCAGTATTTT. Protein: CASSHGRLAGATSTDTQYF. The full variable domain, completed using reference TRBV7-9 and TRBJ2-3, is DTGVSQNPRHKITKRGQNVTFRCDPISEHNRLYWYRQTLGQGPEFLTYFQNEAQLEKSRLLSDRFSAERPKGSFSTLEIQRTEQGDSAMYLCASSHGRLAGATSTDTQYFGPGTRLTVL.

CDR3 sequence: CASSDSRGGYGYTF. The CDR3 DNA is TGTGCCAGCAGTGATAGCAGAGGAGGCTATGGCTACACCTTC. The chain is built from TRBV2 and TRBJ1-2; D is ambiguous. Germline assignment: CDR1 SNHLY and CDR2 FYNNEI. V dropped 3 bases and J dropped 4 bases, with 12 bases sitting between them. The CDR3 consists of 14 residues.

The V gene is TRBV7-2, the J gene TRBJ2-2; 11 bases line up with TRBD2. V shed 3 bases, J shed 5 bases, and the junction held 2 bases outside the gene matches. The CDR3 covers 15 residues. In germline, CDR1 is SGHTA, CDR2 FQGNSA. Here the CDR3 DNA reads TGTGCCAGCAGCTTCGCTAGCGGGGGGACCGGGGAGCTGTTTTTT. This encodes CASSFASGGTGELFF. Looking up the rest from reference TRBV7-2 and TRBJ2-2 gives the full variable domain: GAGVSQSPSNKVTEKGKDVELRCDPISGHTALYWYRQSLGQGLEFLIYFQGNSAPDKSGLPSDRFSAERTGGSVSTLTIQRTQQEDSAVYLCASSFASGGTGELFFGEGSRLTVL.

The gene calls are TRBV5-1 and TRBJ2-5, with D perhaps TRBD1 (5 bases). The V gene's germline CDR1 is SGHRS and CDR2 YFSETQ. The CDR3 is made up of 13 amino acids. V was trimmed by 5 bases and J by 4 bases, leaving 12 bases between them. The DNA of the CDR3 is TGCGCCAGCAGTGGGGCAGGGCGAGAGACCCAGTACTTC. Protein: CASSGAGRETQYF. The entire variable domain, with the rest obtained from reference TRBV5-1 and TRBJ2-5, is as follows: KAGVTQTPRYLIKTRGQQVTLSCSPISGHRSVSWYQQTPGQGLQFLFEYFSETQRNKGNFPGRFSGRQFSNSRSEMNVSTLELGDSALYLCASSGAGRETQYFGPGTRLLVL.

The rearrangement links TRBV9 to TRBJ2-7; a possible D gene is TRBD1 (5 bases). Trimming cost V 0 bases and J 6 bases, with 19 bases left between them. Germline values: CDR1 SGDLS, CDR2 YYNGEE. The CDR3 has 16 amino acids. The CDR3 nucleotides are TGTGCCAGCAGCGTAGTAAGCCAGGGAAGTTTATCCGAGCAGTACTTC. This gives the protein CASSVVSQGSLSEQYF. The whole variable domain, filled in from reference TRBV9 and TRBJ2-7, reads DSGVTQTPKHLITATGQRVTLRCSPRSGDLSVYWYQQSLDQGLQFLIQYYNGEERAKGNILERFSAQQFPDLHSELNLSSLELGDSALYFCASSVVSQGSLSEQYFGPGTRLTVT.